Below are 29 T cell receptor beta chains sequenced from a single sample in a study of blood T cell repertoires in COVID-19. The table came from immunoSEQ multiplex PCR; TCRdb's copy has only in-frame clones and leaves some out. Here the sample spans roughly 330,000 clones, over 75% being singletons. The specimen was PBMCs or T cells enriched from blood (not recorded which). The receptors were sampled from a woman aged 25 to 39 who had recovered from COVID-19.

This chain's CDR3 is CSVEGIGAGDYGYTF. CDR3 in DNA: TGCAGCGTTGAAGGAATTGGGGCAGGGGACTATGGCTACACCTTC. This chain uses TRBV29-1 with TRBJ1-2; D is possibly TRBD1 (6 bases). This CDR3 has 15 residues. V lost 1 base, J lost 3 bases, and 15 bases lay in between. Germline V CDR1 and CDR2: SQVTM, ANQGSEA.

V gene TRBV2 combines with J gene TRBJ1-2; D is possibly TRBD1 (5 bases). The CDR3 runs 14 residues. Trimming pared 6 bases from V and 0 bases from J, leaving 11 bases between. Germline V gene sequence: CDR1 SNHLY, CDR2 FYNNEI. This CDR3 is CASRRTQANYGYTF. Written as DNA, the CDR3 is TGTGCCAGCAGGCGGACACAAGCTAACTATGGCTACACCTTC.

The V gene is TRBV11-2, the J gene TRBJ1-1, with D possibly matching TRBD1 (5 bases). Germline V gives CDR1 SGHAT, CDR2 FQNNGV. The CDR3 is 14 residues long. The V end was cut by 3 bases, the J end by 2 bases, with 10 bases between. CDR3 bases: TGTGCCAGCAGCTTGACCAGGGCCAACACTGAAGCTTTCTTT. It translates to CASSLTRANTEAFF.

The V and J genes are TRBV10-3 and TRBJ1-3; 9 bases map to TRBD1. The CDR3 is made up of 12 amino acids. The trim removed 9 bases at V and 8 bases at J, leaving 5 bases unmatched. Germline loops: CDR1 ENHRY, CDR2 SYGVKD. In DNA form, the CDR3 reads TGTGCCATTCAGGACAGGGGAGACACCATATATTTT. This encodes CAIQDRGDTIYF.

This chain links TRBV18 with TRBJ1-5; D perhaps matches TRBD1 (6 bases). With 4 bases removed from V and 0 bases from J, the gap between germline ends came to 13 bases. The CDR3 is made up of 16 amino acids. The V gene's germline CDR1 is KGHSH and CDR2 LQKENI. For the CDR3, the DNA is TGTGCCAGCTCACGGGGACGGACAGATAGCAATCAGCCCCAGCATTTT. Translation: CASSRGRTDSNQPQHF.

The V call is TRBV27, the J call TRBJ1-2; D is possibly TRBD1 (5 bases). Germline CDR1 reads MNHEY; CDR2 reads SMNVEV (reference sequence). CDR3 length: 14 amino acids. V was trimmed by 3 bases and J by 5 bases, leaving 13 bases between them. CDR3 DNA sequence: TGTGCCAGCAGTTTCCAGGGAGGATCGTATGGCTACACCTTC. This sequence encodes CASSFQGGSYGYTF.

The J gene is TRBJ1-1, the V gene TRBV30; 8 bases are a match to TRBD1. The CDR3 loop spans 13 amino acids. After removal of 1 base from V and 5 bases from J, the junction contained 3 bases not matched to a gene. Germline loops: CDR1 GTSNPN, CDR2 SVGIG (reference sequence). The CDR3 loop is CAWSGTGRTEAFF. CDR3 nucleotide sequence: TGTGCCTGGAGTGGGACAGGGAGGACTGAAGCTTTCTTT.

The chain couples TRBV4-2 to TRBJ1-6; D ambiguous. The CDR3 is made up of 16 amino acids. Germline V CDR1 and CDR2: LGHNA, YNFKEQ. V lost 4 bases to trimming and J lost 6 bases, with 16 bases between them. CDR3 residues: CASSPGERKSNSPLHF. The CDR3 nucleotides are TGTGCCAGCAGCCCCGGGGAACGGAAGAGTAATTCACCCCTCCACTTT.

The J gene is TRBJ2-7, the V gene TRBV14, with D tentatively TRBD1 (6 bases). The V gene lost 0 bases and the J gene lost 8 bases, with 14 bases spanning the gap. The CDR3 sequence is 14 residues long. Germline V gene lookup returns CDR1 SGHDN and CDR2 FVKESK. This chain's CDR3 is CASSQEVAGVKQYF. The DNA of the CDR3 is TGTGCCAGCAGCCAAGAGGTAGCAGGGGTTAAGCAGTACTTC.

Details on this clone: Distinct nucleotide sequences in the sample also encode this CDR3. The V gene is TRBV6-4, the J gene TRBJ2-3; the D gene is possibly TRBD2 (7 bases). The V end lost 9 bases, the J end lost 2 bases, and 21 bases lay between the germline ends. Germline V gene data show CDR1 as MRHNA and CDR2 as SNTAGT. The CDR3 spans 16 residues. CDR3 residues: CASSPTAGAHTDTQYF. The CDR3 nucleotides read TGTGCCAGTAGCCCCACGGCGGGGGCCCACACAGATACGCAGTATTTT.

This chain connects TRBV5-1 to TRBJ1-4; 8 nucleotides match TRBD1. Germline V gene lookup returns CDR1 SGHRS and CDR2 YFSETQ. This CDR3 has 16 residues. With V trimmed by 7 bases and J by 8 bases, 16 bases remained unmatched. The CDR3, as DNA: TGCGCCAGCTCCCGGAATCCGGGACAGGCGGAAGAAAAACTGTTTTTT. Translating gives CASSRNPGQAEEKLFF. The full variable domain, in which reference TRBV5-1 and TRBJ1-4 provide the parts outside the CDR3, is KAGVTQTPRYLIKTRGQQVTLSCSPISGHRSVSWYQQTPGQGLQFLFEYFSETQRNKGNFPGRFSGRQFSNSRSEMNVSTLELGDSALYLCASSRNPGQAEEKLFFGSGTQLSVL.

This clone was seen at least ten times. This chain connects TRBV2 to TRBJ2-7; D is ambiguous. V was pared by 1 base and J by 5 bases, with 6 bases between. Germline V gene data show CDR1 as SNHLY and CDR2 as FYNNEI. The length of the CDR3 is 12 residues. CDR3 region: CASSEGGDEQYF. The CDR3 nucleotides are TGTGCCAGCAGTGAAGGCGGAGACGAGCAGTACTTC.

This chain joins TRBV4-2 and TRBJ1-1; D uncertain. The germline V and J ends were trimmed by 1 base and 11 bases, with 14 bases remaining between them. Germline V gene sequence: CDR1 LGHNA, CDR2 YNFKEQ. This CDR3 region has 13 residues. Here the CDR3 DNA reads TGTGCCAGCAGCCAAGCCCAAGTCGGGGAGGCTTTCTTT. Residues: CASSQAQVGEAFF.

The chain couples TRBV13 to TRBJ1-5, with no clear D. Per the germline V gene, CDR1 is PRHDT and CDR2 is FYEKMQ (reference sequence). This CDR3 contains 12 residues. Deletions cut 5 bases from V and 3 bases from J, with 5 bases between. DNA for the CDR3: TGTGCCAGCAGCGAGTTCAATCAGCCCCAGCATTTT. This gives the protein CASSEFNQPQHF.

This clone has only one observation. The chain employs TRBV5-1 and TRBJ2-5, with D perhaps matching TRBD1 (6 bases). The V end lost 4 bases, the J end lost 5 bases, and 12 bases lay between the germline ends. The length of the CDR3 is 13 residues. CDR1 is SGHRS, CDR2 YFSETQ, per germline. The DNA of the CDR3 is TGCGCCAGCAGCGCTACAGGGTGGGAGACCCAGTACTTC. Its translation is CASSATGWETQYF.

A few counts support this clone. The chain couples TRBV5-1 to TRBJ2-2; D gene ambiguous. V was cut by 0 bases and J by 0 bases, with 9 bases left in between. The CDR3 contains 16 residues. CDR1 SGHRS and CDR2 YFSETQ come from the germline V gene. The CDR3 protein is CASSLASQPNTGELFF. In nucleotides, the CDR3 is TGCGCCAGCAGCTTGGCCAGTCAACCGAACACCGGGGAGCTGTTTTTT. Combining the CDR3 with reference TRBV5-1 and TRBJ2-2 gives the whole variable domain KAGVTQTPRYLIKTRGQQVTLSCSPISGHRSVSWYQQTPGQGLQFLFEYFSETQRNKGNFPGRFSGRQFSNSRSEMNVSTLELGDSALYLCASSLASQPNTGELFFGEGSRLTVL.

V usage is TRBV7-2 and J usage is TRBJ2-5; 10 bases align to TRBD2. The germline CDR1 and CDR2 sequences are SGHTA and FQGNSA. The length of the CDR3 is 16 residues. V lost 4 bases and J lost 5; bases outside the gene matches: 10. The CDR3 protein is CASSSPSGGPPETQYF. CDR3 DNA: TGTGCCAGCAGCTCCCCTAGCGGGGGACCCCCGGAGACCCAGTACTTC.

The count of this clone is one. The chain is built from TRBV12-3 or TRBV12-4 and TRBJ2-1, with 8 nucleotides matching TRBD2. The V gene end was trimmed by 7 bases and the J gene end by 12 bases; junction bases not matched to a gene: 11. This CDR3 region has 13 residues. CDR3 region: CASTDRLAPGQFF. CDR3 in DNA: TGTGCCAGCACCGATCGACTAGCGCCGGGGCAGTTCTTC.

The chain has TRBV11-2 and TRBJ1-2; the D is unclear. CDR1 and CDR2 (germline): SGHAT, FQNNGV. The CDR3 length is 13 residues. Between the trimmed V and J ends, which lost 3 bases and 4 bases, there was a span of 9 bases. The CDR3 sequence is CASSFPGIYGYTF. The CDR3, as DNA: TGTGCCAGCAGCTTCCCGGGGATCTATGGCTACACCTTC.

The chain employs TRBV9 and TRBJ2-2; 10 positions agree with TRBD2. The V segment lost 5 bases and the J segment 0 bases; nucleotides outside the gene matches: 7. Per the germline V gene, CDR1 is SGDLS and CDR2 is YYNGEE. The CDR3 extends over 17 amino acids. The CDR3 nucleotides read TGTGCCAGCAGAGCCGTGAGCGGGGGGGCGAACACCGGGGAGCTGTTTTTT. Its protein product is CASRAVSGGANTGELFF. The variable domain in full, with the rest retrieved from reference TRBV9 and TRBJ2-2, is DSGVTQTPKHLITATGQRVTLRCSPRSGDLSVYWYQQSLDQGLQFLIQYYNGEERAKGNILERFSAQQFPDLHSELNLSSLELGDSALYFCASRAVSGGANTGELFFGEGSRLTVL.

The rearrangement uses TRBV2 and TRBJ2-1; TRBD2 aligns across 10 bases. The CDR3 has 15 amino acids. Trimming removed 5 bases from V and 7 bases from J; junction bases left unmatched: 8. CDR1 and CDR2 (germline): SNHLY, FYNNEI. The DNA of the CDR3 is TGTGCCAGCAGTCAGCTAGCGGGGGTGGGAAATGAGCAGTTCTTC. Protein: CASSQLAGVGNEQFF. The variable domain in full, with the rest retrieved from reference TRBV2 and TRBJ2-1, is EPEVTQTPSHQVTQMGQEVILRCVPISNHLYFYWYRQILGQKVEFLVSFYNNEISEKSEIFDDQFSVERPDGSNFTLKIRSTKLEDSAMYFCASSQLAGVGNEQFFGPGTRLTVL.

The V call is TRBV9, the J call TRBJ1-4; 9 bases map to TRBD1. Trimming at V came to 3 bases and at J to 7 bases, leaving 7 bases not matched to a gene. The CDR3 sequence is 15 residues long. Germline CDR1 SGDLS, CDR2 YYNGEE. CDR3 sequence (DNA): TGTGCCAGCAGCGCACAGGGGGCTTTAAGTGAAAAACTGTTTTTT. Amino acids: CASSAQGALSEKLFF.

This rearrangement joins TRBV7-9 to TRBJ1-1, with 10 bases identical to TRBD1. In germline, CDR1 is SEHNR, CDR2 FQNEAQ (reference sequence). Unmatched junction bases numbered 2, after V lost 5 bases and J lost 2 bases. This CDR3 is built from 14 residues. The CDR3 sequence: CASSPTGGNTEAFF. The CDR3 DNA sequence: TGTGCCAGCAGCCCGACAGGGGGCAACACTGAAGCTTTCTTT. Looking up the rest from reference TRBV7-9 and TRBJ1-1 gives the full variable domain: DTGVSQNPRHKITKRGQNVTFRCDPISEHNRLYWYRQTLGQGPEFLTYFQNEAQLEKSRLLSDRFSAERPKGSFSTLEIQRTEQGDSAMYLCASSPTGGNTEAFFGQGTRLTVV.

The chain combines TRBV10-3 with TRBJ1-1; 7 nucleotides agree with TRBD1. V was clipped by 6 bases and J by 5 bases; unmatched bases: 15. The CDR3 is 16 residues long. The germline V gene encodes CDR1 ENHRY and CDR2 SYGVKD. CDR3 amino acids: CAISPGGRGSQTEAFF. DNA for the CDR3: TGTGCCATCAGCCCAGGGGGACGAGGTTCTCAAACTGAAGCTTTCTTT.

This CDR3 is CASSVAGTEVYEQYF. In DNA form, the CDR3 reads TGTGCCAGCAGCGTAGCCGGGACAGAAGTCTACGAGCAGTACTTC. The J gene is TRBJ2-7, the V gene TRBV9, with 7 positions matching TRBD1. Germline CDR1 and CDR2: SGDLS and YYNGEE. The CDR3 is 15 amino acids. The J segment lost 3 bases and the V segment lost 0 bases, leaving 6 bases of the junction unmatched.

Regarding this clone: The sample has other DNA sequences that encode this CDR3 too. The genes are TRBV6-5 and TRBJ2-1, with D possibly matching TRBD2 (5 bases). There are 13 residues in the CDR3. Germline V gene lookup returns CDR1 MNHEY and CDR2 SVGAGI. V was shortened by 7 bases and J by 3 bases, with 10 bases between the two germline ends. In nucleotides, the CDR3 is TGTGCCAGCACCGATACTAGCTACAATGAGCAGTTCTTC. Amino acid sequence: CASTDTSYNEQFF.

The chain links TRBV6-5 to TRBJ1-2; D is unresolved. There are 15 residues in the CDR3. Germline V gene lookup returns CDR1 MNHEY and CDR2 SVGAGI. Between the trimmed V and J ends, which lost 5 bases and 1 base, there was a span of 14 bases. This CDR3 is CASSRLPEGNYGYTF. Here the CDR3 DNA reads TGTGCCAGCAGTCGACTCCCGGAGGGTAACTATGGCTACACCTTC.

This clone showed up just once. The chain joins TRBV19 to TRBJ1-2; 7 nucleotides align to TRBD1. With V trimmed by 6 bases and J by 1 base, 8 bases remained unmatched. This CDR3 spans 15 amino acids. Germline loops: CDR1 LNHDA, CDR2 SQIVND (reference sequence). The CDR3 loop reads CASRGTVGDNYGYTF. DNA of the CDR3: TGTGCCAGTAGAGGGACAGTTGGAGATAACTATGGCTACACCTTC.

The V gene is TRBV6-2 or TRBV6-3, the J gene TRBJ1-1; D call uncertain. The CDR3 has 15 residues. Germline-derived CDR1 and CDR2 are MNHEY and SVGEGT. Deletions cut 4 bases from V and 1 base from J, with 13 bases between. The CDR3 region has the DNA TGTGCCAGCAGTTCCCCGGGCCGGGGGAACACTGAAGCTTTCTTT. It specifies CASSSPGRGNTEAFF.